Listed below are T cell receptor beta chains from one sample, sequenced in a study of PD-1 blockade in classical Hodgkin lymphoma. Measured with immunoSEQ multiplex PCR; TCRdb has only the in-frame clones, and not every one. The sample has around 45,000 clones, approximately 70% seen once. The input for sequencing was peripheral blood mononuclear cells (PBMCs), taken at baseline. These receptors all stem from a human donor with classical Hodgkin lymphoma. Each CDR3 is given without its conserved first and last residue. Fields, in order: CDR3 protein, clone size, V gene, CDR3 length. Clone size is stated in some rows and not others, as once, few, many or a class when expanded.

CDR3: ASSSFEGRSP
size: once
V: TRBV2
length: 10

CDR3: ASSQGGGRSEQF
size: once
V: TRBV5-6
length: 12

CDR3: ASSSWTGNNEQF
size: few
V: TRBV27
length: 12

CDR3: ASRELQGSGELF
size: NA
V: TRBV6-6
length: 12

CDR3: ASSLESDTQY
size: NA
V: TRBV7-9
length: 10

CDR3: ASSSGGGGYT
size: NA
V: TRBV5-6
length: 10

CDR3: ASCLAGTDTQY
size: NA
V: TRBV7-3
length: 11

CDR3: ASSLVPREAGGPGDTQY
size: NA
V: TRBV7-2
length: 17

CDR3: ASSLNVNTGELF
size: NA
V: TRBV11-3
length: 12

CDR3: ATSSDRSLYEQY
size: NA
V: TRBV15
length: 12

CDR3: ASSLNIARGRETQY
size: NA
V: TRBV7-7
length: 14

CDR3: AWSGGTGGLGGYT
size: NA
V: TRBV30
length: 13

CDR3: ASSLRRFIGTGVENTIY
size: NA
V: TRBV7-2
length: 17

CDR3: AYSQRFPHKDFGQEDEQY
size: once
V: TRBV6-4
length: 18

CDR3: ASSLVVNQPQH
size: few
V: TRBV11-3
length: 11

CDR3: ASTNQGSSYEQY
size: NA
V: TRBV6-5
length: 12

CDR3: ASSPGVQTSTGELF
size: NA
V: TRBV5-1
length: 14

CDR3: ASSLAGTAPKLF
size: NA
V: TRBV11-2
length: 12

CDR3: ASSSLGFSNQPQH
size: NA
V: TRBV7-2
length: 13

CDR3: ASSPASLDRGTEAF
size: NA
V: TRBV19
length: 14

CDR3: ASSLAWVGTVREDGTQY
size: NA
V: TRBV7-7
length: 17

CDR3: ASKGDPEGTGRTGELF
size: NA
V: TRBV4-3
length: 16

CDR3: ASSFDREQY
size: NA
V: TRBV7-9
length: 9

CDR3: ASSWSSYEQY
size: NA
V: TRBV25-1
length: 10

CDR3: ASSLRDREGTIY
size: NA
V: TRBV13
length: 12

CDR3: ASSTHPLDRDEQY
size: NA
V: TRBV19
length: 13

CDR3: AWSEGLAGGGNIQY
size: NA
V: TRBV30
length: 14

CDR3: ASSPTGGSADTQY
size: NA
V: TRBV7-3
length: 13

CDR3: ASGAGRYEQY
size: NA
V: TRBV25-1
length: 10

CDR3: ASSSAGGMEQY
size: NA
V: TRBV19
length: 11

CDR3: ASSQDPVYNEQF
size: NA
V: TRBV4-1
length: 12

CDR3: ASSVRGTGGTDTQY
size: NA
V: TRBV9
length: 14

CDR3: ASRLRDRGPNTEAF
size: NA
V: TRBV10-1
length: 14